This is a list of T cell receptor beta chains from one sample in a study of CD8+CD57+ T cells in acquired aplastic anemia. TCRdb reprocessed the reads with MiXCR, giving one entry per CDR3 protein. The sample includes approximately 170,000 distinct CDR3 sequences, approximately 60% of them seen just once. The sequenced sample consisted of sorted CD4+, CD8+, or CD8+CD57+ T cells (not recorded which) from PBMCs. Receptor source: a human donor in good health. Both conserved end residues are part of each CDR3. D genes are given only for firm matches. Only part of the rows carry a size: once, few, many, or a class if the clone is expanded.

j_gene: TRBJ2-5
v_gene: TRBV10-3
d_gene: TRBD1
abundance: -
CDR3aa: CAISEGTGGSETQHF
CDR3nt: TGTGCCATCAGTGAGGGAACAGGGGGCAGCGAGACCCAGCACTTC

j_gene: TRBJ2-7
v_gene: TRBV7-9
d_gene: -
abundance: few
CDR3aa: CASSRTQDTSYEQYF
CDR3nt: TGTGCCAGCAGCCGGACGCAAGACACCTCCTACGAGCAGTACTTC

j_gene: TRBJ1-2
v_gene: TRBV10-3
d_gene: TRBD1
abundance: -
CDR3aa: CAISADREHGYTF
CDR3nt: TGTGCCATCAGTGCAGACAGGGAGCACGGCTACACCTTC

j_gene: TRBJ2-3
v_gene: TRBV24-1
d_gene: TRBD2
abundance: -
CDR3aa: CATSEGSGASTDTQYF
CDR3nt: TGTGCCACCAGTGAAGGTAGCGGGGCGAGCACAGATACGCAGTATTTT

j_gene: TRBJ2-1
v_gene: TRBV7-9
d_gene: -
abundance: many
CDR3aa: CASANDEQFF
CDR3nt: TGTGCCAGCGCAAACGATGAGCAGTTCTTC

j_gene: TRBJ2-7
v_gene: TRBV7-2
d_gene: TRBD1
abundance: -
CDR3aa: CASSFRTGISEQYF
CDR3nt: TGTGCCAGCAGCTTCAGGACAGGGATAAGCGAGCAGTACTTC

j_gene: TRBJ1-1
v_gene: TRBV7-2
d_gene: TRBD1
abundance: few
CDR3aa: CASSSRTGSTEAFF
CDR3nt: TGTGCCAGCAGCTCTAGGACAGGGAGCACTGAAGCTTTCTTT

j_gene: TRBJ2-5
v_gene: TRBV7-2
d_gene: -
abundance: -
CDR3aa: CASSEMVGLETQYF
CDR3nt: TGTGCCAGCAGCGAAATGGTGGGGCTGGAGACCCAGTACTTC

j_gene: TRBJ2-7
v_gene: TRBV5-4
d_gene: TRBD1
abundance: -
CDR3aa: CASSLMGTGMCEQYF
CDR3nt: TGTGCCAGCAGCTTGATGGGGACAGGGATGTGTGAGCAGTACTTC

j_gene: TRBJ2-6
v_gene: TRBV12-3/TRBV12-4
d_gene: -
abundance: -
CDR3aa: CASSHSGQPSGANVLTF
CDR3nt: TGTGCCAGCAGCCATTCGGGACAACCCTCTGGGGCCAACGTCCTGACTTTC

j_gene: TRBJ2-3
v_gene: TRBV19
d_gene: -
abundance: -
CDR3aa: CASIGRYTDTQYF
CDR3nt: TGTGCCAGTATCGGACGGTACACAGATACGCAGTATTTT

j_gene: TRBJ1-6
v_gene: TRBV10-3
d_gene: TRBD1
abundance: -
CDR3aa: CAISESIPGQGNSPLHF
CDR3nt: TGTGCCATCAGTGAGTCGATACCGGGACAGGGTAATTCACCCCTCCACTTT